A selection of T cell receptor beta chains follows, all from one sample in a study of OX40 agonist ivuxolimab in advanced cancers. Measured with immunoSEQ multiplex PCR; TCRdb has only the in-frame clones, and not every one. Of about 55,000 clones in the sample, 89% are singletons; the top ten hold 12%. This specimen was CD4+ or CD8+ T cells sorted from blood, taken in a trial of the OX40 agonist ivuxolimab. The receptors stem from an adult with an advanced solid tumor such as melanoma, head and neck, liver or kidney cancer. Both conserved end residues are part of each CDR3.

J	V	CDR3
TRBJ2-1	TRBV27	CASSRGTYNEQFF
TRBJ2-1	TRBV19	CASSTTVYNEQFF
TRBJ2-5	TRBV28	CASSQSAGWETQYF
TRBJ2-1	TRBV7-9	CASSIPGPYNEQFF
TRBJ2-2	TRBV13	CASSRGQSHGELFF
TRBJ2-1	TRBV28	CASSRPTGNIYNEQFF
TRBJ1-5	TRBV19	CATRDLGSNQPQHF
TRBJ1-5	TRBV13	CASSIHRDGNQPQHF
TRBJ1-2	TRBV6-1	CASSELDREVYGYTF
TRBJ2-3	TRBV9	CASSAGQGPDTQYF
TRBJ2-4	TRBV27	CASSSVSGSERAKNIQYF
TRBJ1-5	TRBV6-6	CASSVDSINQPQHF